The present TCR beta chain was sequenced within a study of graft-versus-host responses after intestinal transplantation. As for the study in general: Anti-thymocyte globulin induction was given to all recipients, followed by tacrolimus and steroids for about 3 years.

Points from the study as a whole: Some patients had graft-donor T cell macrochimerism, and their allografts showed high graft-versus-host to host-versus-graft clonal ratios. Recipient bone marrow held GvH clones, some seen earlier in ileum or blood. Early post-transplant HvG declines tracked with peak circulating GvH clone levels.

Assay used: immunoSEQ multiplex PCR; TCRdb lists only in-frame clones, some missing. Among roughly 110,000 clones, roughly 89% were seen once, and the ten largest hold about 0.73%. Trimming stripped 1 base from V and 5 bases from J, with 9 bases between. CDR3 size: 14 residues. The germline V gene encodes CDR1 MNHEY and CDR2 SMNVEV (reference sequence). Points on this clone: What it binds is not known.

The sequence derives from a human donor who was the organ donor for an intestinal transplant. The source material was unstimulated CD4+ T cells sorted from spleen or lymph node cells, sampled before transplant. The V call is TRBV27, the J call TRBJ1-5; no definite D call. The DNA for the CDR3 is TGTGCCAGCAGTTTATTCGGCGGTTATCAGCCCCAGCATTTT. Residues: CASSLFGGYQPQHF.